This entry concerns a single TCR beta chain. Its antigen is currently unknown. The data originate from a study of beta chain features in type 1 diabetes. Whole-study context: Examined across all samples were about 99,000,000 sorted cells. Study-wide results and caveats: Shorter templates might be favored by PCR, and equally so in patients and in controls.

In germline, CDR1 is ENHRY, CDR2 SYGVKD. The CDR3 is 12 amino acids. V lost 4 bases to trimming and J lost 7 bases, with 11 bases between them. Reverse transcription of all isolated RNA meant that expressed TCRB transcripts were sequenced. Profiled with immunoSEQ multiplex PCR; TCRdb holds only in-frame clones, not every one. The sample gives approximately 470,000 clones, about 32% of which show up once; 0.05% to 0.065% is in the top ten. Sequencing used naive CD4+ T cells from blood. The V call is TRBV10-3, the J call TRBJ2-7; a weak D match, TRBD2 (5 bases). The source is a man between 18 and 29 years old in good health. CDR3 sequence (DNA): TGTGCCATCAGTGGGGTCGGGATAGAGCAGTACTTC. Encoded protein: CAISGVGIEQYF.